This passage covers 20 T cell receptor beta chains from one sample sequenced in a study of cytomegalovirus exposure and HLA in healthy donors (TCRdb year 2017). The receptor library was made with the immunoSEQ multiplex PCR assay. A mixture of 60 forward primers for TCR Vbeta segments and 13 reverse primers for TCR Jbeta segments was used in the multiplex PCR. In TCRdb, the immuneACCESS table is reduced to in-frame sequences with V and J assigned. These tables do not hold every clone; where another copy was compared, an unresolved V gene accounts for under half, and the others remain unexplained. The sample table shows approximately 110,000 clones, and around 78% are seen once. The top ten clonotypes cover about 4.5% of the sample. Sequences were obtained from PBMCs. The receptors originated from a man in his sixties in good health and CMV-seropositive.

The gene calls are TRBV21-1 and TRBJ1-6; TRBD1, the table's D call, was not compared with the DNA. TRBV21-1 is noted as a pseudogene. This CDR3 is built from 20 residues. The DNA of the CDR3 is TGTGCCAGCAGTAAGCTGGGACAGGGGTCCAGGAGCTCCTATAATTCACCCCTCCACTTT. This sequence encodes CASSKLGQGSRSSYNSPLHF.

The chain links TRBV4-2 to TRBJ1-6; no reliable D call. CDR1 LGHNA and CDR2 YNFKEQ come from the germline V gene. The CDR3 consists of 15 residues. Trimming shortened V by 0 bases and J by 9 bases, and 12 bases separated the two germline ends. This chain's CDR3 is CASSQDQATISPLHF. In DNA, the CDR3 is TGTGCCAGCAGCCAAGACCAGGCAACCATTTCACCCCTCCACTTT.

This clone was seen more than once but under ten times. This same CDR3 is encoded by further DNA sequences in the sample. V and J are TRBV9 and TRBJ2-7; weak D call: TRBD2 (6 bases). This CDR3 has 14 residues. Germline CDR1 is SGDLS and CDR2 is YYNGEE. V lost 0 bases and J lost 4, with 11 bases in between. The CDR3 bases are TGTGCCAGCAGCGTAGGCCGGGGGTCATACGAGCAGTACTTC. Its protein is CASSVGRGSYEQYF.

The CDR3 protein is CASSLGGREQYF. CDR3 bases: TGTGCCAGCAGTTTAGGAGGGCGCGAGCAGTACTTC. This rearrangement joins TRBV6-5 to TRBJ2-7, with TRBD2 as a possible D gene (6 bases). CDR1 and CDR2 from the germline V gene are MNHEY and SVGAGI. This CDR3 has 12 residues. The V end was cut by 4 bases, the J end by 6 bases, with 10 bases between.

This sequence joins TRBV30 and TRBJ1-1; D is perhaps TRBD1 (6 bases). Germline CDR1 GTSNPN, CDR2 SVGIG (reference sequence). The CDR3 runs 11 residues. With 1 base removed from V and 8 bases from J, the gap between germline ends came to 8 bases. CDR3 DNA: TGTGCCTGGAGTGCCCAGGGGGAAGCTTTCTTT. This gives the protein CAWSAQGEAFF.

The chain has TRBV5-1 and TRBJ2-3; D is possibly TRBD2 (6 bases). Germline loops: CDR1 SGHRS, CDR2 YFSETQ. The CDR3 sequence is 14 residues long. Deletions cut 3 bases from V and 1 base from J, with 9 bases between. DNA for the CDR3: TGCGCCAGCAGCTACCGACTAGGCACAGATACGCAGTATTTT. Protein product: CASSYRLGTDTQYF.

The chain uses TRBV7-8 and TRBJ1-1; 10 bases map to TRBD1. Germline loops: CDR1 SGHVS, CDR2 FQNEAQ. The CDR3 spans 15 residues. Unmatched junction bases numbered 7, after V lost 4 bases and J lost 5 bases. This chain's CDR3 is CASSSGQGSGTEAFF. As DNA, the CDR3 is TGTGCCAGCAGCTCGGGACAGGGGTCAGGGACTGAAGCTTTCTTT.

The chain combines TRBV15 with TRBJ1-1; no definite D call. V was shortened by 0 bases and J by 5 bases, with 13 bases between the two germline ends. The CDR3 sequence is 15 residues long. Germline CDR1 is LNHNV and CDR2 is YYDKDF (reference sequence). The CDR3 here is CATSRDKEGTTEAFF. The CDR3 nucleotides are TGTGCCACCAGCAGAGATAAGGAGGGCACTACTGAAGCTTTCTTT. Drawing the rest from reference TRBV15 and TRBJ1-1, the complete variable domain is DAMVIQNPRYQVTQFGKPVTLSCSQTLNHNVMYWYQQKSSQAPKLLFHYYDKDFNNEADTPDNFQSRRPNTSFCFLDIRSPGLGDTAMYLCATSRDKEGTTEAFFGQGTRLTVV.

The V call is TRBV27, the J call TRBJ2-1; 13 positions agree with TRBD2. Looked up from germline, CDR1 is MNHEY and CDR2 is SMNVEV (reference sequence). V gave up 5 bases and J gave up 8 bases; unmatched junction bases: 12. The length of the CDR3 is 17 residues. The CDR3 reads CASSPGTGLAGQHEQFF. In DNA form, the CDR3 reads TGTGCCAGCAGTCCCGGGACGGGACTAGCGGGGCAACATGAGCAGTTCTTC.

The chain's CDR3 is CASSATSGTPEQYF. The DNA for the CDR3 is TGCGCCAGCAGCGCGACTAGCGGGACCCCAGAGCAGTACTTC. The chain couples TRBV5-1 to TRBJ2-7; 11 nucleotides line up with TRBD2. This CDR3 is 14 amino acids long. From germline, CDR1 is SGHRS and CDR2 YFSETQ. V gave up 4 bases and J gave up 7 bases; unmatched junction bases: 7.

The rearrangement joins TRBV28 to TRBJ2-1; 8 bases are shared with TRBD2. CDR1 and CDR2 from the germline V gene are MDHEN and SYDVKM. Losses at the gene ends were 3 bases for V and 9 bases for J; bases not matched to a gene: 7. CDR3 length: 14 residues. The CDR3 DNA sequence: TGTGCCAGCAGTTTCCCGGGGGGGATAAGTGAGCAGTTCTTC. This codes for CASSFPGGISEQFF.

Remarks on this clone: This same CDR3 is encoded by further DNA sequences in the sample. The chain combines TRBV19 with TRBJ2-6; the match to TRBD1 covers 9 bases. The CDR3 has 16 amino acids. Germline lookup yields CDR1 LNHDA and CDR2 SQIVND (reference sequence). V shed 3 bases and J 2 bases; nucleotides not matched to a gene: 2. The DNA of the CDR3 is TGTGCCAGTAGTATGAGGACAGGGGCTGGGGCCAACGTCCTGACTTTC. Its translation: CASSMRTGAGANVLTF.

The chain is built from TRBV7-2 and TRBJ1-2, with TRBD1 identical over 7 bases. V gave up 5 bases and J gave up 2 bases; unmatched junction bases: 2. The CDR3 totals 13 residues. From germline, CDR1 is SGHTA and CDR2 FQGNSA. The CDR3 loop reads CASSQQGNYGYTF. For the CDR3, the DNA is TGTGCCAGCAGCCAACAGGGGAACTATGGCTACACCTTC. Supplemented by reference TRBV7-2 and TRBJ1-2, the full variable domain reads GAGVSQSPSNKVTEKGKDVELRCDPISGHTALYWYRQSLGQGLEFLIYFQGNSAPDKSGLPSDRFSAERTGGSVSTLTIQRTQQEDSAVYLCASSQQGNYGYTFGSGTRLTVV.

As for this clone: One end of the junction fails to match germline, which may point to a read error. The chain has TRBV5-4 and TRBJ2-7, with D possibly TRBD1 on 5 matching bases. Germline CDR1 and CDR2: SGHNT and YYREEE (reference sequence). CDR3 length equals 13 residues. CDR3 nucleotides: TGTGCCGGCAGCTTGGCGCAGGGCTACGAGCAGTACTTC. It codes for CAGSLAQGYEQYF.

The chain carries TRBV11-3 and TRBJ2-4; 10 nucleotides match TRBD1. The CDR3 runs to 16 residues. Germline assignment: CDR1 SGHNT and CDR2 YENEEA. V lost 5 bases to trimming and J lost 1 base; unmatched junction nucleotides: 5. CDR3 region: CASSKGTGEAKNIQYF. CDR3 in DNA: TGTGCCAGCAGCAAAGGGACAGGGGAGGCCAAAAACATTCAGTACTTC.

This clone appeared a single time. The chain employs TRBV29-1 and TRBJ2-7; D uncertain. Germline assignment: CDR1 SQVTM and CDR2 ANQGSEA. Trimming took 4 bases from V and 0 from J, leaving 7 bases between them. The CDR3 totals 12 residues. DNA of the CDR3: TGCAGCGTTGGCGGCAGCTCCTACGAGCAGTACTTC. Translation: CSVGGSSYEQYF.

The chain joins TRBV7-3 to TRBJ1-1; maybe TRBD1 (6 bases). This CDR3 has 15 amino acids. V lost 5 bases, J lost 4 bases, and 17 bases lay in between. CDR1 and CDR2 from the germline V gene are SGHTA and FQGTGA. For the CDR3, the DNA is TGTGCCAGCAGCCTAGAAACAGGGTCGGGCACTGAAGCTTTCTTT. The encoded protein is CASSLETGSGTEAFF.

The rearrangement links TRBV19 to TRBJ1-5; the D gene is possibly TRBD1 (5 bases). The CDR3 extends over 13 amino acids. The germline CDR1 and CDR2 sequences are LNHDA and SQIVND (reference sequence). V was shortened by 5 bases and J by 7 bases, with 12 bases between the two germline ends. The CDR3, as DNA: TGTGCCAGTAGTCCAGGGCTCGGACAGCCCCAGCATTTT. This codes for CASSPGLGQPQHF.

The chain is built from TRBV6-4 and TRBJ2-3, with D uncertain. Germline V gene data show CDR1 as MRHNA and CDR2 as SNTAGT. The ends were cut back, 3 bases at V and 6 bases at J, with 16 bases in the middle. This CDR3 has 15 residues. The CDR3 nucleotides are TGTGCCAGCAGTGAGGGCTTTGGGCCTATGGATACGCAGTATTTT. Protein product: CASSEGFGPMDTQYF.

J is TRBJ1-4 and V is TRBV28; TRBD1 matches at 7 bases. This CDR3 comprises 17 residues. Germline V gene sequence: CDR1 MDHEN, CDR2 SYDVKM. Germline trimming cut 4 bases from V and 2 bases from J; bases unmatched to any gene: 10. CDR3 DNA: TGTGCCAGCAGTTCTACGGGGACAGACCTTACTAATGAAAAACTGTTTTTT. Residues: CASSSTGTDLTNEKLFF.